The present T cell receptor beta chain was sequenced within a study of a mutant IDH1 vaccine in newly diagnosed glioma. Here immunoSEQ multiplex PCR was the method, and the copy in TCRdb shows in-frame clones only, minus some. The repertoire holds more than 20,000 clones, about 80% seen once, with just over 8% in the top ten. Time point indicated: week 11, during vaccination. It was 300 ug of mutant IDH1 20-mer peptide that made up each vaccine dose, given with topical imiquimod. For this clone: Its antigen is still unknown.

The CDR3 contains 12 residues. Trimming pared 1 base from V and 1 base from J, leaving 1 base between. Per germline, CDR1 LNHDA and CDR2 SQIVND (reference sequence). The rearrangement uses TRBV19 and TRBJ1-1, with D hard to call. The sequence was collected from a man in his forties with glioma. Sequenced material: PBMCs, taken from a glioma patient whose treatment included an IDH1 peptide vaccine. The CDR3 reads CASSIGNTEAFF. DNA for the CDR3: TGTGCCAGTAGTATAGGGAACACTGAAGCTTTCTTT.